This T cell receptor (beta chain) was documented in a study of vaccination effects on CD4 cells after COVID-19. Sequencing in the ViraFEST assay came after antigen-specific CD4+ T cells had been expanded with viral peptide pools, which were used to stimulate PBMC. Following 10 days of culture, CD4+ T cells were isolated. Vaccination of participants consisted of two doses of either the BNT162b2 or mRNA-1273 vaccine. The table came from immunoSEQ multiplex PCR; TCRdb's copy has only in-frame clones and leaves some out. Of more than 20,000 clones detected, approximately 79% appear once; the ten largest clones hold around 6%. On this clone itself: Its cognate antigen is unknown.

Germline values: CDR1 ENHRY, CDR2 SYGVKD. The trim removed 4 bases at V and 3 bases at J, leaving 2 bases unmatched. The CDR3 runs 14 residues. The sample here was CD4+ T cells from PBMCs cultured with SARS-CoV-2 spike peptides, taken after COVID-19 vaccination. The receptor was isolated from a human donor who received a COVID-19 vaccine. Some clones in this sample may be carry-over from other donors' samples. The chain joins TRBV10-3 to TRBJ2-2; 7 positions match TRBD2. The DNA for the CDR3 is TGTGCCATCAGTGGGGCGGGGGACACCGGGGAGCTGTTTTTT. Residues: CAISGAGDTGELFF.